This T cell receptor (beta chain) was sequenced during a study of blood T cell repertoires in COVID-19. Looking at the study overall: Nucleic acid was either cDNA or gDNA, and it came from T cells, B-cell-depleted T cells, or PBMCs.

The table came from immunoSEQ multiplex PCR; TCRdb's copy has only in-frame clones and leaves some out. The sample contains approximately 170,000 clones, less than 90% of which appear only once. The CDR3 totals 12 residues. Trimming shortened V by 8 bases and J by 4 bases, and 8 bases separated the two germline ends. Specimen: peripheral blood. This clonotype was sampled from a woman aged 70-85 years with COVID-19, enrolled during active disease. The rearrangement uses TRBV12-3 or TRBV12-4 and TRBJ2-2; D is perhaps TRBD2 (5 bases). CDR3: CASSGSTGELFF. CDR3 nucleotide sequence: TGTGCCAGCTCGGGGAGCACCGGGGAGCTGTTTTTT.